This T cell receptor beta chain was sequenced for a study of blood T cell repertoires in COVID-19. Study-wide context: Sites across the United States, Italy and Spain contributed samples from acute and convalescent COVID-19. T cells, B-cell-depleted T cells, or PBMCs provided the cDNA or gDNA that served as material.

Germline assignment: CDR1 MNHEY and CDR2 SVGAGI. V lost 2 bases and J 8 bases, leaving 12 bases between the germline ends. The CDR3 runs to 13 residues. This clone appeared a single time. Authors' data handling: Using reference gene primer amplification, nucleated cell counts were estimated. Method: immunoSEQ multiplex PCR; TCRdb's copy keeps in-frame clones and lacks some. Clone size and the V and J calls come from that table; the DNA yielded D and trimming. This sample has fewer than 80,000 clones, with approximately 90% found just once. The sequenced material came from peripheral blood. The chain recombines TRBV6-5 with TRBJ1-2; no reliable D call. This TCR was recovered from a human donor in a cohort sampled during active COVID-19. The chain's CDR3 is CASSYDRGRGYTF. Written as DNA, the CDR3 is TGTGCCAGCAGTTACGATCGGGGTAGAGGCTACACCTTC.